Listed below are T cell receptor beta chains from one sample, sequenced in a study of beta chain features in type 1 diabetes. Using immunoSEQ multiplex PCR, the repertoire was profiled, and TCRdb retains in-frame clones only, with some absent. Of around 500,000 clones listed, 30% are singletons. Specimen: naive CD4+ T cells from blood. These receptors originate from a man between 18 and 29 years old in good health. CDR3s include the opening cysteine and the closing phenylalanine or tryptophan. Fields, in order: CDR3 protein, CDR3 DNA, J gene, clone size, D gene, V gene. D genes are given only for firm matches. Clone size is stated in some rows and not others, as once, few, many or a class when expanded.

CDR3 protein: CASSVAASGFYNEQFF
CDR3 DNA: TGTGCCAGCAGCGTAGCGGCTAGCGGGTTTTACAATGAGCAGTTCTTC
J gene: TRBJ2-1
clone size: few
D gene: TRBD2
V gene: TRBV9

CDR3 protein: CASVRDTGELFF
CDR3 DNA: TGCGCCAGCGTCAGGGACACCGGGGAGCTGTTTTTT
J gene: TRBJ2-2
clone size: few
D gene: NA
V gene: TRBV5-1

CDR3 protein: CASSLGTDYGYTF
CDR3 DNA: TGTGCCAGCAGCCTCGGGACAGACTATGGCTACACCTTC
J gene: TRBJ1-2
clone size: few
D gene: TRBD1
V gene: TRBV14

CDR3 protein: CASSFQGELANVLTF
CDR3 DNA: TGCGCCAGCAGCTTCCAGGGGGAACTGGCCAACGTCCTGACTTTC
J gene: TRBJ2-6
clone size: once
D gene: TRBD1
V gene: TRBV5-1

CDR3 protein: CASSIRGRNEQFF
CDR3 DNA: TGTGCCAGCAGTATCAGGGGAAGGAATGAGCAGTTCTTC
J gene: TRBJ2-1
clone size: few
D gene: NA
V gene: TRBV6-5

CDR3 protein: CASSPPGLAYNEQFF
CDR3 DNA: TGTGCCAGCAGCCCGCCCGGACTAGCCTACAATGAGCAGTTCTTC
J gene: TRBJ2-1
clone size: few
D gene: TRBD2
V gene: TRBV6-5

CDR3 protein: CASSQTGTVTF
CDR3 DNA: TGTGCCAGCAGCCAAACAGGGACAGTAACCTTC
J gene: TRBJ2-7
clone size: NA
D gene: TRBD1
V gene: TRBV4-2

CDR3 protein: CAWSVRLAGGGQFF
CDR3 DNA: TGTGCCTGGAGTGTACGACTAGCGGGAGGGGGGCAGTTCTTC
J gene: TRBJ2-1
clone size: few
D gene: TRBD2
V gene: TRBV30

CDR3 protein: CASSGSGRANREYF
CDR3 DNA: TGTGCCAGTAGTGGTAGCGGGAGGGCCAACAGGGAGTATTTT
J gene: TRBJ2-3
clone size: NA
D gene: TRBD2
V gene: TRBV19

CDR3 protein: CASSRVQGFNEQFF
CDR3 DNA: TGCGCCAGCAGCCGCGTCCAGGGTTTCAATGAGCAGTTCTTC
J gene: TRBJ2-1
clone size: NA
D gene: NA
V gene: TRBV4-3

CDR3 protein: CASSLASEGETQYF
CDR3 DNA: TGTGCCAGTAGTTTGGCTTCCGAAGGAGAGACCCAGTACTTC
J gene: TRBJ2-5
clone size: few
D gene: NA
V gene: TRBV19

CDR3 protein: CASSLDRVGETQYF
CDR3 DNA: TGCGCCAGCAGCTTGGATAGGGTCGGGGAGACCCAGTACTTC
J gene: TRBJ2-5
clone size: NA
D gene: NA
V gene: TRBV5-1

CDR3 protein: CASSTGAFF
CDR3 DNA: TGTGCCAGCAGCACCGGGGCTTTCTTT
J gene: TRBJ1-1
clone size: NA
D gene: NA
V gene: TRBV21-1

CDR3 protein: CASSSTGTSGSIDTQYF
CDR3 DNA: TGTGCCAGCAGCTCCACCGGGACTAGCGGGAGTATAGATACGCAGTATTTT
J gene: TRBJ2-3
clone size: NA
D gene: TRBD2
V gene: TRBV7-8

CDR3 protein: CASSLEETQYF
CDR3 DNA: TGTGCCAGCAGCTTAGAGGAGACCCAGTACTTC
J gene: TRBJ2-5
clone size: NA
D gene: NA
V gene: TRBV11-1

CDR3 protein: CASSPFGANVLTF
CDR3 DNA: TGTGCCAGCAGCCCCTTTGGGGCCAACGTCCTGACTTTC
J gene: TRBJ2-6
clone size: few
D gene: NA
V gene: TRBV4-2

CDR3 protein: CASSYVGSGTGELFF
CDR3 DNA: TGTGCCAGCAGCTACGTCGGGTCCGGTACCGGGGAGCTGTTTTTT
J gene: TRBJ2-2
clone size: NA
D gene: NA
V gene: TRBV7-2

CDR3 protein: CAISESTRAGANVLTF
CDR3 DNA: TGTGCCATCAGTGAGTCAACGAGGGCTGGGGCCAACGTCCTGACTTTC
J gene: TRBJ2-6
clone size: NA
D gene: NA
V gene: TRBV10-3

CDR3 protein: CSATRAEQYF
CDR3 DNA: TGCAGTGCGACAAGAGCCGAGCAGTACTTC
J gene: TRBJ2-7
clone size: few
D gene: NA
V gene: TRBV20-1

CDR3 protein: CAIREDSHNEQFF
CDR3 DNA: TGTGCCATCAGAGAGGACAGCCACAATGAGCAGTTCTTC
J gene: TRBJ2-1
clone size: few
D gene: NA
V gene: TRBV10-3

CDR3 protein: CASSQVAVANEKLFF
CDR3 DNA: TGTGCCAGCAGCCAAGTCGCGGTGGCTAATGAAAAACTGTTTTTT
J gene: TRBJ1-4
clone size: NA
D gene: NA
V gene: TRBV14

CDR3 protein: CASSFASGGYNEQFF
CDR3 DNA: TGTGCCAGCAGCTTTGCGAGCGGGGGCTACAATGAGCAGTTCTTC
J gene: TRBJ2-1
clone size: few
D gene: TRBD2
V gene: TRBV7-2

CDR3 protein: CSVLAGVSSYEQYF
CDR3 DNA: TGCAGCGTTTTAGCGGGAGTGAGCTCCTACGAGCAGTACTTC
J gene: TRBJ2-7
clone size: NA
D gene: TRBD2
V gene: TRBV29-1

CDR3 protein: CASWTVSYNEQFF
CDR3 DNA: TGTGCCAGCTGGACAGTCTCCTACAATGAGCAGTTCTTC
J gene: TRBJ2-1
clone size: NA
D gene: NA
V gene: TRBV18

CDR3 protein: CASSGSGTASYEQYF
CDR3 DNA: TGTGCCAGCAGCGGATCCGGGACGGCCTCCTACGAGCAGTACTTC
J gene: TRBJ2-7
clone size: NA
D gene: NA
V gene: TRBV7-2

CDR3 protein: CASSAPGRGSTNEKLFF
CDR3 DNA: TGCGCCAGCAGCGCCCCAGGGCGGGGGAGTACTAATGAAAAACTGTTTTTT
J gene: TRBJ1-4
clone size: NA
D gene: NA
V gene: TRBV5-1

CDR3 protein: CASSLEDGQPQHF
CDR3 DNA: TGTGCCAGCAGCTTAGAAGATGGTCAGCCCCAGCATTTT
J gene: TRBJ1-5
clone size: NA
D gene: NA
V gene: TRBV7-9

CDR3 protein: CASTCLMAKNIQYF
CDR3 DNA: TGTGCCAGCACCTGCCTTATGGCCAAAAACATTCAGTACTTC
J gene: TRBJ2-4
clone size: NA
D gene: NA
V gene: TRBV6-9

CDR3 protein: CASSLASVGGGVVQFF
CDR3 DNA: TGTGCCAGCAGCTTAGCGTCGGTGGGAGGAGGGGTTGTTCAGTTCTTC
J gene: TRBJ2-1
clone size: NA
D gene: NA
V gene: TRBV7-9

CDR3 protein: CASSLAGTPSGANVLTF
CDR3 DNA: TGCGCCAGCAGCTTGGCGGGGACCCCCTCTGGGGCCAACGTCCTGACTTTC
J gene: TRBJ2-6
clone size: NA
D gene: NA
V gene: TRBV5-1

CDR3 protein: CAWSVMRTYPSTDTQYF
CDR3 DNA: TGTGCCTGGAGTGTAATGAGGACGTACCCTAGCACAGATACGCAGTATTTT
J gene: TRBJ2-3
clone size: NA
D gene: NA
V gene: TRBV30

CDR3 protein: CATGLAGSYEQYF
CDR3 DNA: TGTGCCACGGGACTAGCGGGTTCCTACGAGCAGTACTTC
J gene: TRBJ2-7
clone size: NA
D gene: TRBD2
V gene: TRBV10-3

CDR3 protein: CASSPGQGDHNEQFF
CDR3 DNA: TGTGCCAGCAGCCCTGGACAGGGGGACCACAATGAGCAGTTCTTC
J gene: TRBJ2-1
clone size: NA
D gene: TRBD1
V gene: TRBV9

CDR3 protein: CASSVTTGSSGNTIYF
CDR3 DNA: TGTGCCAGCAGCGTGACGACAGGGAGCTCTGGAAACACCATATATTTT
J gene: TRBJ1-3
clone size: NA
D gene: TRBD1
V gene: TRBV9

CDR3 protein: CAWSAETGAPSGNEKLFF
CDR3 DNA: TGTGCCTGGAGTGCCGAGACAGGGGCGCCGTCGGGTAATGAAAAACTGTTTTTT
J gene: TRBJ1-4
clone size: NA
D gene: TRBD1
V gene: TRBV30

CDR3 protein: CASSLGVRGPLNTGELFF
CDR3 DNA: TGTGCCAGCAGCTTAGGGGTGAGGGGACCTCTTAACACCGGGGAGCTGTTTTTT
J gene: TRBJ2-2
clone size: NA
D gene: NA
V gene: TRBV7-6

CDR3 protein: CASRLGTQGKTGELFF
CDR3 DNA: TGTGCCAGCAGGTTGGGGACTCAGGGAAAGACCGGGGAGCTGTTTTTT
J gene: TRBJ2-2
clone size: few
D gene: NA
V gene: TRBV25-1

CDR3 protein: CASSFEVQGTEAFF
CDR3 DNA: TGTGCCAGCAGCTTCGAGGTACAAGGCACTGAAGCTTTCTTT
J gene: TRBJ1-1
clone size: few
D gene: NA
V gene: TRBV7-9

CDR3 protein: CASSSRGGWSNEQFF
CDR3 DNA: TGTGCCAGCAGCTCCCGGGGGGGCTGGAGCAATGAGCAGTTCTTC
J gene: TRBJ2-1
clone size: few
D gene: TRBD2
V gene: TRBV5-6

CDR3 protein: CSVEEASETQYF
CDR3 DNA: TGCAGCGTTGAAGAGGCCTCGGAGACCCAGTACTTC
J gene: TRBJ2-5
clone size: few
D gene: NA
V gene: TRBV29-1

CDR3 protein: CAWSADYPETQYF
CDR3 DNA: TGTGCCTGGAGTGCTGACTACCCGGAGACCCAGTACTTC
J gene: TRBJ2-5
clone size: NA
D gene: NA
V gene: TRBV30

CDR3 protein: CAISRDRTETQYF
CDR3 DNA: TGTGCCATCAGCCGGGACAGGACGGAGACCCAGTACTTC
J gene: TRBJ2-5
clone size: few
D gene: TRBD1
V gene: TRBV10-3

CDR3 protein: CASSLGLAETNEQFF
CDR3 DNA: TGTGCCAGCAGTCTCGGACTAGCGGAGACGAATGAGCAGTTCTTC
J gene: TRBJ2-1
clone size: NA
D gene: TRBD2
V gene: TRBV14

CDR3 protein: CASSLGNTQYF
CDR3 DNA: TGTGCCAGCAGCTTGGGAAATACGCAGTATTTT
J gene: TRBJ2-3
clone size: few
D gene: NA
V gene: TRBV5-6

CDR3 protein: CASSFEDTGRGYTF
CDR3 DNA: TGTGCCAGCAGCTTTGAGGACACCGGTCGTGGCTACACCTTC
J gene: TRBJ1-2
clone size: once
D gene: NA
V gene: TRBV7-9

CDR3 protein: CASSYTGLEAGELFF
CDR3 DNA: TGTGCCAGCAGTTACACGGGACTAGAGGCCGGGGAGCTGTTTTTT
J gene: TRBJ2-2
clone size: few
D gene: TRBD2
V gene: TRBV6-5

CDR3 protein: CASRPPSQETQYF
CDR3 DNA: TGTGCCAGTAGGCCCCCAAGCCAAGAGACCCAGTACTTC
J gene: TRBJ2-5
clone size: few
D gene: NA
V gene: TRBV19

CDR3 protein: CASSSWGSSYEQYF
CDR3 DNA: TGCGCCAGCAGCTCCTGGGGGAGCTCCTACGAGCAGTACTTC
J gene: TRBJ2-7
clone size: NA
D gene: NA
V gene: TRBV5-1

CDR3 protein: CASRSGRGYEQYF
CDR3 DNA: TGTGCCAGCAGGAGTGGGAGAGGATACGAGCAGTACTTC
J gene: TRBJ2-7
clone size: NA
D gene: NA
V gene: TRBV28

CDR3 protein: CAWGRGGRTGELFF
CDR3 DNA: TGTGCCTGGGGCCGAGGGGGGCGCACCGGGGAGCTGTTTTTT
J gene: TRBJ2-2
clone size: NA
D gene: NA
V gene: TRBV30

CDR3 protein: CAIRRTSAPDTQYF
CDR3 DNA: TGTGCCATCAGGCGGACTAGCGCGCCAGATACGCAGTATTTT
J gene: TRBJ2-3
clone size: NA
D gene: TRBD2
V gene: TRBV10-3

CDR3 protein: CASSFSGRGITDTQYF
CDR3 DNA: TGTGCCAGCAGCTTTAGCGGGAGGGGTATCACAGATACGCAGTATTTT
J gene: TRBJ2-3
clone size: few
D gene: TRBD2
V gene: TRBV5-4

CDR3 protein: CASSLLSAEQFF
CDR3 DNA: TGCGCCAGCAGCTTATTGTCTGCGGAGCAGTTCTTC
J gene: TRBJ2-1
clone size: NA
D gene: NA
V gene: TRBV5-1

CDR3 protein: CAWSDLAGGGSYNEQFF
CDR3 DNA: TGTGCCTGGAGTGATTTGGCGGGAGGGGGCTCCTACAATGAGCAGTTCTTC
J gene: TRBJ2-1
clone size: NA
D gene: TRBD2
V gene: TRBV30

CDR3 protein: CSAVAVTYNEQFF
CDR3 DNA: TGCAGCGCCGTAGCCGTTACCTACAATGAGCAGTTCTTC
J gene: TRBJ2-1
clone size: few
D gene: NA
V gene: TRBV29-1

CDR3 protein: CASSEFATGYGYTF
CDR3 DNA: TGTGCCAGCAGTGAATTTGCGACCGGCTATGGCTACACCTTC
J gene: TRBJ1-2
clone size: NA
D gene: NA
V gene: TRBV25-1

CDR3 protein: CASSPPSGMETQYF
CDR3 DNA: TGTGCCAGCAGCCCTCCTAGCGGGATGGAGACCCAGTACTTC
J gene: TRBJ2-5
clone size: NA
D gene: TRBD2
V gene: TRBV5-6

CDR3 protein: CASSPTSGNTGELFF
CDR3 DNA: TGTGCCAGCAGCCCGACTAGCGGGAACACCGGGGAGCTGTTTTTT
J gene: TRBJ2-2
clone size: NA
D gene: TRBD2
V gene: TRBV4-2

CDR3 protein: CTCGDADTQYF
CDR3 DNA: TGCACCTGCGGTGACGCAGATACGCAGTATTTT
J gene: TRBJ2-3
clone size: NA
D gene: NA
V gene: TRBV29-1

CDR3 protein: CASSPPGLAVYEQYF
CDR3 DNA: TGTGCCAGCAGTCCTCCGGGACTAGCGGTCTACGAGCAGTACTTC
J gene: TRBJ2-7
clone size: NA
D gene: TRBD2
V gene: TRBV5-6